This T cell receptor beta chain was sequenced during a study of regulatory T cells in long-lasting Graves disease. Study background: Graves' patients (newly diagnosed) had been on antithyroid drugs under 3 months. Whole-study results and caveats: A reduction in accuracy may have resulted from the small sample size.

HTBI primers from iRepertoire and Arm-PCR of CDR3 regions yielded the TCR beta libraries. TCRdb analysed the multiplex PCR reads with MiXCR anew, one entry per CDR3 protein. The table records a few hundred thousand distinct CDR3 sequences, roughly 10% of them present only once. This clonotype has a handful of counts. The antigen remains undetermined. CDR3 length: 16 residues. The V gene end was trimmed by 2 bases and the J gene end by 1 base; junction bases not matched to a gene: 10. The germline gives CDR1 DFQATT, CDR2 SNEGSKA (reference sequence). Documented time point: newly diagnosed GD, antithyroid drugs for less than 3 months. Isolated PBMC RNA provided the starting material for the TCR library. An endocrinology department in Xi'an, China, supplied the patients. These records were also assigned to another study, of T cells in Graves' hyperthyroidism and ophthalmopathy. According to that study: It was uncontrolled infection, other autoimmune disease, pregnancy or lactation that excluded patients.

The source was peripheral blood mononuclear cells (PBMCs), collected at new diagnosis, from a patient treated with antithyroid drugs. The receptor was derived from a woman aged 18-29 years with Graves disease. The genes are TRBV20-1 and TRBJ2-7, with 8 bases fitting TRBD1. The DNA of the CDR3 is TGCAGTGCTAGATACCATCCAGGGGGCTCTTCCTACGAGCAGTACTTC. The encoded protein is CSARYHPGGSSYEQYF.